What follows is one T cell receptor (beta chain) and its context. What it binds is unknown. These data are taken from a study of metastatic and nonmetastatic thyroid tumors. Study in general: Samples came from malignant and benign thyroid patients, and repertoires were compared across blood and tumor or nodule tissue.

Study-wide results and caveats: Malignant thyroid tumors reportedly had TCR beta diversity that was significantly higher than in benign nodules, in blood and tumor.

Thyroid surgery was preceded by no treatment in any patient. Original analysis: Building a distant-metastasis classifier for papillary thyroid cancer drew on CDR3 differences across clinicopathological groups. With MiXCR, TCRdb reprocessed the PCR reads. These V and J calls originate from TCRdb's pipeline instead of the authors' own analysis. The sample contains tens of thousands of clones, 20% to 30% of which appear only once. The TCR comes from a female donor with papillary thyroid cancer or a benign thyroid nodule (not recorded which). Some clones in this sample may be carry-over from other donors' samples. The sample was tumor tissue.

As DNA, the CDR3 is TGCAGTGCTAGCGGGACAGGGGCCTTCAACACTGAAGCTTTCTTT. This sequence encodes CSASGTGAFNTEAFF. V usage is TRBV20-1 and J usage is TRBJ1-1; 10 bases map to TRBD1. This CDR3 comprises 15 residues. V lost 3 bases to trimming and J lost 2 bases; unmatched junction nucleotides: 6. Looked up from germline, CDR1 is DFQATT and CDR2 is SNEGSKA (reference sequence).